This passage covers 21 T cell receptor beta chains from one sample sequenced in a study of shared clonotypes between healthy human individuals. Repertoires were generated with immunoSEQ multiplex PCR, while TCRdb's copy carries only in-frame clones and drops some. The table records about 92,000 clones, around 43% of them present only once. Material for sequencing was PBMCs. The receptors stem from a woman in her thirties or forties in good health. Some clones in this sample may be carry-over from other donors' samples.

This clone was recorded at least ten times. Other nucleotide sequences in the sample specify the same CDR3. The CDR3 sequence: CASSLGVGPRPYF. CDR3 nucleotides: TGTGCCAGCAGCTTAGGGGTTGGGCCCAGGCCGTACTTC. The chain combines TRBV7-9 with TRBJ2-7; D unresolved. Trimming cost V 1 base and J 12 bases, with 16 bases left between them. The germline V gene has CDR1 SEHNR and CDR2 FQNEAQ (reference sequence). This CDR3 comprises 13 residues.

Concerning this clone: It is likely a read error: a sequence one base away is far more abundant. CDR3 bases: TGCAGCGTTGGATCCCAAAACGAAGATACGCAGTATTTT. Residues: CSVGSQNEDTQYF. The chain recombines TRBV29-1 with TRBJ2-3; D unclear. The CDR3 sequence is 13 residues long. From germline, CDR1 is SQVTM and CDR2 ANQGSEA. Between the trimmed V and J ends, which lost 4 bases and 5 bases, there was a span of 13 bases.

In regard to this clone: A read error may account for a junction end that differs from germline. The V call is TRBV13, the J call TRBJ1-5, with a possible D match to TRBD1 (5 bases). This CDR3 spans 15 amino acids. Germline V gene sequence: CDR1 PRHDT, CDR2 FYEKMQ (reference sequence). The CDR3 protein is CASSLGGVGDQPQHF. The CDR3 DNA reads TGTGCCAGCAGTTTAGGCGGCGTGGGGGATCAGCCCCAGCATTTT.

DNA for the CDR3: TGCGCCAGCAGCCAAGATCGGCTACTCAACTATGGCTACACCTTC. As protein: CASSQDRLLNYGYTF. The chain uses TRBV4-1 and TRBJ1-2, with unresolved D. CDR3 length: 15 residues. The V gene's germline CDR1 is MGHRA and CDR2 YSYEKL. Trimming removed 0 bases from V and 2 bases from J, with 10 bases in between.

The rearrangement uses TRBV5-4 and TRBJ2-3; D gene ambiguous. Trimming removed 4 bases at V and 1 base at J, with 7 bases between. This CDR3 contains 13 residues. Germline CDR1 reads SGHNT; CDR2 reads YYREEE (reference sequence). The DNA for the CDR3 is TGTGCCAGCAGCGTAGTTGGCACAGATACGCAGTATTTT. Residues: CASSVVGTDTQYF.

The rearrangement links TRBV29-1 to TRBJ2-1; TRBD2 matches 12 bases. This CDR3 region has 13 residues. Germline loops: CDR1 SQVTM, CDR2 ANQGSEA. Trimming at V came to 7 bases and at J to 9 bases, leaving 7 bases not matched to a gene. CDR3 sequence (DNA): TGCAGCGCTTTGACTAGCGGGAGAAGTGAGCAGTTCTTC. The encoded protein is CSALTSGRSEQFF.

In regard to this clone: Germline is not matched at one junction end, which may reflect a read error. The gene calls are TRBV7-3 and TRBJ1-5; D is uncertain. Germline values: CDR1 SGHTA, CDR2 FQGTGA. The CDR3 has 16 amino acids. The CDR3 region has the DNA TGCGCCAGCAGCCAAGATGGAGGTTGGAGCAATCAGCCCCAGCATTTT. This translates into CASSQDGGWSNQPQHF.

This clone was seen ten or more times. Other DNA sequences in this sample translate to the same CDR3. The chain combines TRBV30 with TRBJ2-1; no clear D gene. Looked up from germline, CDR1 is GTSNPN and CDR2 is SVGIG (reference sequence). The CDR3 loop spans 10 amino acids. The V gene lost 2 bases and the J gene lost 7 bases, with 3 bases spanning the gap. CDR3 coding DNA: TGTGCCTGGAGTAGTAATGAGCAGTTCTTC. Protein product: CAWSSNEQFF.

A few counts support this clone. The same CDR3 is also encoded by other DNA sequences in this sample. The CDR3 protein is CASSLSSYEQYF. CDR3 nucleotides: TGTGCCAGCAGCTTAAGTAGCTACGAGCAGTACTTC. The rearrangement links TRBV7-9 to TRBJ2-7; D ambiguous. V was pared by 2 bases and J by 3 bases, with 5 bases between. The CDR3 spans 12 residues. Germline V lookup: CDR1 SEHNR, CDR2 FQNEAQ (reference sequence).

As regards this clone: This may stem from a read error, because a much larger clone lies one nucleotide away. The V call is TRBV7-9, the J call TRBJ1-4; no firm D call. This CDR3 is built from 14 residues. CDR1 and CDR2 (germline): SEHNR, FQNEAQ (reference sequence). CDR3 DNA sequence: TGTGCCAGCAGCTCAGACGGCGGCAACCAAAAACTGCTTTTT. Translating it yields CASSSDGGNQKLLF.

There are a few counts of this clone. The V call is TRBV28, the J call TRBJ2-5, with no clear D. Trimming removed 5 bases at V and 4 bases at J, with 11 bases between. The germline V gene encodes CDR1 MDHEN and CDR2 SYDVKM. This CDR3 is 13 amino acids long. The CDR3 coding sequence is TGTGCCAGCAGTCCCAACCTAGGAGAGACCCAGTACTTC. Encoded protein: CASSPNLGETQYF.

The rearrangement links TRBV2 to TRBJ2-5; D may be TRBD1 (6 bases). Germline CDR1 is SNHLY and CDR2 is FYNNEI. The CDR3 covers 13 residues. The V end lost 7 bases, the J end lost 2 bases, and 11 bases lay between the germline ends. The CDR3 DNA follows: TGTGCCAGCAACCTCGACAGGCAAGAGACCCAGTACTTC. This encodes CASNLDRQETQYF. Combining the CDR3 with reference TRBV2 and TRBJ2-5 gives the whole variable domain EPEVTQTPSHQVTQMGQEVILRCVPISNHLYFYWYRQILGQKVEFLVSFYNNEISEKSEIFDDQFSVERPDGSNFTLKIRSTKLEDSAMYFCASNLDRQETQYFGPGTRLLVL.

CDR3 region: CAWSALLGRTSYEQYF. The CDR3 nucleotides are TGTGCCTGGAGCGCGTTGTTGGGACGGACCTCCTACGAGCAGTACTTC. The chain combines TRBV30 with TRBJ2-7; perhaps D is TRBD1 or TRBD2 (5 bases each). The CDR3 totals 16 residues. V was pared by 3 bases and J by 0 bases, with 18 bases between. Looked up from germline, CDR1 is GTSNPN and CDR2 is SVGIG (reference sequence).

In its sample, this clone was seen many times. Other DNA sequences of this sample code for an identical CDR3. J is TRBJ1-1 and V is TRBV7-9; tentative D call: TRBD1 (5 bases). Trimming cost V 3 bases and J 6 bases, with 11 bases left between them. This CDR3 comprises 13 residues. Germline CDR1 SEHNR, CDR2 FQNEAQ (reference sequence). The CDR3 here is CASSFSGKSEAFF. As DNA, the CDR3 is TGTGCCAGCAGCTTTTCAGGGAAATCTGAAGCTTTCTTT.

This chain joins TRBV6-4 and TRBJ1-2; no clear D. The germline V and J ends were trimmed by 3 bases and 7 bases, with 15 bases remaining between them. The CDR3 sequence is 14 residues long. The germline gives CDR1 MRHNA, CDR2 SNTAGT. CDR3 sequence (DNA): TGTGCCAGCAGTGAAGCGGCTGACGCCCTTGGCTACACCTTC. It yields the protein CASSEAADALGYTF.

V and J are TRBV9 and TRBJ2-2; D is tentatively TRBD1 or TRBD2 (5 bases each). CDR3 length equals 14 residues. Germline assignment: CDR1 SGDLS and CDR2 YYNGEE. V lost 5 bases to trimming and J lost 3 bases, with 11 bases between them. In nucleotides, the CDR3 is TGTGCCAGCAGGTCAGGGACGGACACCGGGGAGCTGTTTTTT. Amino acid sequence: CASRSGTDTGELFF.

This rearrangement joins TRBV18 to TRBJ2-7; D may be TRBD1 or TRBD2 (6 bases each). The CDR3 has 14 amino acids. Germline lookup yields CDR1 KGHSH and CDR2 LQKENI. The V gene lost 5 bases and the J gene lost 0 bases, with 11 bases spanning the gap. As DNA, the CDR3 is TGTGCCAGCTCAGGAGGGGGTAGCTCCTACGAGCAGTACTTC. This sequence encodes CASSGGGSSYEQYF.

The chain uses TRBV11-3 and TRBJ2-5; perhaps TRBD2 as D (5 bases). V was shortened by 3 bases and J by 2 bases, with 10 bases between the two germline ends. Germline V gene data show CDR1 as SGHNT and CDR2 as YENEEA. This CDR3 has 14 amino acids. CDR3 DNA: TGTGCCAGCAGCTTCGGAGGACCTCAAGAGACCCAGTACTTC. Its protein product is CASSFGGPQETQYF.

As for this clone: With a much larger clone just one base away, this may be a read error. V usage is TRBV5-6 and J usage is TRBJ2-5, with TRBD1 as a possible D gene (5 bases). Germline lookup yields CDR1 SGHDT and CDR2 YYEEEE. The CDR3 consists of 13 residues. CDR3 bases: TGCGCCAGCAGCCCGATACAGACAGAGACCCAGCACTTC. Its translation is CASSPIQTETQHF.

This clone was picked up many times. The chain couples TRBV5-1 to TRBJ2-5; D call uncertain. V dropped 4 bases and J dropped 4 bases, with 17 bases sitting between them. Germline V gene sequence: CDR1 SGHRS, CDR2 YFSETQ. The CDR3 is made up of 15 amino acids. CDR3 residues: CASSPDRSIVETQYF. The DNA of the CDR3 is TGCGCCAGCAGCCCCGACCGTTCGATCGTAGAGACCCAGTACTTC. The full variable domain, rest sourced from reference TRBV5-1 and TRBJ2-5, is KAGVTQTPRYLIKTRGQQVTLSCSPISGHRSVSWYQQTPGQGLQFLFEYFSETQRNKGNFPGRFSGRQFSNSRSEMNVSTLELGDSALYLCASSPDRSIVETQYFGPGTRLLVL.

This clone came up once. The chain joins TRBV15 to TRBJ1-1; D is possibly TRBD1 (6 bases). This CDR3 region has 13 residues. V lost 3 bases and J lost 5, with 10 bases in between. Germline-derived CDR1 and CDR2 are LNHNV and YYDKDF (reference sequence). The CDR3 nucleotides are TGTGCCACCAGCAGGGGGGACACGACTGAAGCTTTCTTT. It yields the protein CATSRGDTTEAFF.